This T cell receptor (beta chain) was obtained from a study of cytomegalovirus exposure and HLA in healthy donors (dated by TCRdb to the late 2010s). Describing the broader study: According to a later analysis, the approximately 130 validation repertoires were produced on the same platform as the 666 repertoires of the first cohort. In addition to the first cohort of 666 subjects, a separate validation cohort of 120 different subjects was used. The study was designed to test whether signatures of past pathogen exposure could be identified by cataloging public T cell receptors. High-throughput TCR immunosequencing, statistical association of individual TCRs with disease status, and machine learning were combined to predict cytomegalovirus infection status.

The donors were included in the validation cohort of 100 to 150 subjects, a group kept apart from the roughly 670-subject first cohort. Broad study findings and their caveats: A few of the identified cytomegalovirus-associated TCR beta chains were confirmed in vitro to be specific for cytomegalovirus antigens. The classifier was reported to diagnose cytomegalovirus status with high specificity and sensitivity in both the original and validation cohorts. Subsequent analysis determined that TCRs grouped into clusters in the first cohort also showed a tendency toward co-occurrence across the 120 or so validation repertoires, and about 93% of cluster scores exceeded 0. The authors suggested that the approach could potentially be extended to other disease states and immunological phenotypes. Most TCR sequences were observed very rarely across donors, whereas some public TCRs were present in many individuals. A later analysis had no HLA typing for the validation cohort, so co-occurrence there was scored across all 110 or so repertoires. A total of 150 or so TCR beta chains were listed by the study as associated with cytomegalovirus.

V lost 3 bases and J lost 2 bases; the stretch between them is 9 bases long. From the cysteine up to the phenylalanine, the CDR3 has a length of 14 residues. The DNA shown is the 42-base CDR3, in frame from base 1. The germline V gene encodes CDR1 LNHDA and CDR2 SQIVND (reference sequence). Preparation of the library involved the immunoSEQ multiplex PCR assay. As for the authors' bioinformatics: A statistical classification framework was built to diagnose cytomegalovirus status from the catalog of TCR beta chain sequences. As stored in TCRdb, this immuneACCESS dataset retains in-frame rearrangements with V and J assigned. A fraction of the clones does not appear; measured against another copy, unresolved V genes explain less than half of the discrepancy, and the remainder lacks a known reason. That table supplies the V and J calls and clone size; D and trimming were determined from the DNA. The sample contains approximately 140,000 clones, about 90% of them found a single time. The leading ten clones occupy approximately 8% of the sample.

About this clone itself: What this receptor recognizes is not known. Nothing much larger sits one base from this clone, and base qualities are not available.

The chain was built from TRBV19 and TRBJ2-3, with no confidently assigned D gene. The TCR comes from a woman between 18 and 29 years old in good health and CMV-seropositive. The sequencing sample was made of PBMCs. The DNA sequence is TGTGCCAGTAGTATCCAACAGCTCACAGATACGCAGTATTTT. Its translation reads: CASSIQQLTDTQYF.